The 14 T cell receptor beta chains presented below share a single source sample, sequenced in a study of shared clonotypes between healthy human individuals. Assay used: immunoSEQ multiplex PCR; TCRdb lists only in-frame clones, some missing. Here the sample spans some 300,000 clones, over 70% being singletons. The sequencing sample was made of memory CD4+ T cells sorted from blood. The subset: CD45RA-negative fraction. Source of these receptors: a young man in good health.

The chain employs TRBV5-4 and TRBJ2-3; D possibly corresponds to TRBD2 (6 bases). Trimming removed 2 bases at V and 1 base at J, with 11 bases between. CDR3 length: 15 amino acids. The germline gives CDR1 SGHNT, CDR2 YYREEE (reference sequence). CDR3 loop: CASSFPGLGTDTQYF. In nucleotides, the CDR3 is TGTGCCAGCAGCTTCCCGGGACTCGGCACAGATACGCAGTATTTT. Full variable domain (outside the CDR3, taken from reference TRBV5-4 and TRBJ2-3): ETGVTQSPTHLIKTRGQQVTLRCSSQSGHNTVSWYQQALGQGPQFIFQYYREEENGRGNFPPRFSGLQFPNYSSELNVNALELDDSALYLCASSFPGLGTDTQYFGPGTRLTVL.

The V and J genes are TRBV4-3 and TRBJ1-5; perhaps TRBD1 as D (5 bases). V lost 0 bases, J lost 6 bases, and 12 bases lay in between. The CDR3 runs 15 residues. Looked up from germline, CDR1 is LGHNA and CDR2 is YSLEER. The CDR3 region is CASSQDGLGGQPQHF. CDR3 bases: TGCGCCAGCAGCCAAGATGGTCTCGGGGGTCAGCCCCAGCATTTT.

J is TRBJ2-1 and V is TRBV5-4, with D maybe TRBD1 (6 bases). This CDR3 is 18 amino acids long. CDR1 and CDR2 (germline): SGHNT, YYREEE (reference sequence). Trimming took off 4 bases at V and 5 bases at J, with 25 bases between the two ends. CDR3 in amino acids: CASSRDSPSGWGHNEQFF. Written as DNA, the CDR3 is TGTGCCAGCAGCCGCGACTCCCCATCGGGTTGGGGGCACAATGAGCAGTTCTTC. The variable domain in full, completed from reference TRBV5-4 and TRBJ2-1, reads ETGVTQSPTHLIKTRGQQVTLRCSSQSGHNTVSWYQQALGQGPQFIFQYYREEENGRGNFPPRFSGLQFPNYSSELNVNALELDDSALYLCASSRDSPSGWGHNEQFFGPGTRLTVL.

This clone was picked up a small number of times. This chain connects TRBV6-1 to TRBJ2-7; D gene ambiguous. CDR3 length equals 14 residues. Germline V gene lookup returns CDR1 MNHNS and CDR2 SASEGT. V was clipped by 6 bases and J by 2 bases, with 14 bases between them. The CDR3 sequence is CASRALYRAYEQYF. The CDR3 region has the DNA TGTGCCAGCAGAGCTCTTTATCGAGCCTACGAGCAGTACTTC.

The genes are TRBV11-2 and TRBJ2-7; 8 positions match TRBD1. Trimming at V came to 5 bases and at J to 6 bases, leaving 9 bases not matched to a gene. This CDR3 has 14 residues. Germline values: CDR1 SGHAT, CDR2 FQNNGV. In DNA, the CDR3 is TGTGCCAGCAGCCCTCAGGGGGCGTCTGTCGAGCAGTACTTC. Translation: CASSPQGASVEQYF.

The chain carries TRBV5-5 and TRBJ2-5; D may be TRBD2 (5 bases). CDR1 and CDR2 (germline): SGHKS, YYEKEE (reference sequence). CDR3 length: 15 residues. The ends were cut back, 2 bases at V and 3 bases at J, with 14 bases in the middle. CDR3 sequence (DNA): TGTGCCAGCAGCTTAACCCCGGACTCAAAAGAGACCCAGTACTTC. This encodes CASSLTPDSKETQYF.

The chain combines TRBV11-2 with TRBJ1-5; D is uncertain. This CDR3 region has 15 residues. Germline assignment: CDR1 SGHAT and CDR2 FQNNGV. The V end lost 1 base, the J end lost 0 bases, and 7 bases lay between the germline ends. CDR3 amino acids: CASSLGLFSNQPQHF. The CDR3 coding sequence is TGTGCCAGCAGCTTAGGGTTGTTTAGCAATCAGCCCCAGCATTTT.

This chain uses TRBV30 with TRBJ2-7; D is ambiguous. The CDR3 runs 13 residues. Trimming took 0 bases from V and 6 from J, leaving 12 bases between them. Germline V gene data show CDR1 as GTSNPN and CDR2 as SVGIG (reference sequence). The CDR3, as DNA: TGTGCCTGGAGTGTGGGCGTTGGCCTCGAGCAGTACTTC. Amino acids: CAWSVGVGLEQYF.

V and J are TRBV7-9 and TRBJ2-4; no reliable D call. The V end lost 3 bases, the J end lost 5 bases, and 5 bases lay between the germline ends. From germline, CDR1 is SEHNR and CDR2 FQNEAQ (reference sequence). The CDR3 is 12 amino acids. The CDR3 DNA reads as TGTGCCAGCAGCTTGGCGGAAAACATTCAGTACTTC. Protein: CASSLAENIQYF.

Note on this clone: This could be a read error, since a much larger clone is one nucleotide away. The chain recombines TRBV30 with TRBJ2-6; D gene uncertain. The CDR3 runs to 15 residues. Germline V gene lookup returns CDR1 GTSNPN and CDR2 SVGIG (reference sequence). CDR3 protein: CVWSAGYSGANVLTF. The CDR3 DNA follows: TGTGTCTGGAGTGCCGGCTACTCTGGGGCCAACGTCCTGACTTTC.

The V call is TRBV18, the J call TRBJ1-5; no firm D call. CDR1 and CDR2 from the germline V gene are KGHSH and LQKENI. V dropped 6 bases and J dropped 4 bases, with 10 bases sitting between them. The length of the CDR3 is 13 residues. The CDR3, as DNA: TGTGCCAGCTCTTCCGGCCCGAATCAGCCCCAGCATTTT. Its translation: CASSSGPNQPQHF.

This clone was seen a few times. This chain joins TRBV5-1 and TRBJ2-1; D gene uncertain. Germline CDR1 and CDR2: SGHRS and YFSETQ. The CDR3 is 11 amino acids. The V end lost 5 bases, the J end lost 4 bases, and 4 bases lay between the germline ends. The CDR3, as DNA: TGCGCCAGCAGTTGGTACAATGAGCAGTTCTTC. This encodes CASSWYNEQFF.

The V gene is TRBV7-9, the J gene TRBJ2-5; D gene uncertain. The J call may be in error: the DNA end matches TRBJ2-7 better. The CDR3 runs 12 residues. Germline assignment: CDR1 SEHNR and CDR2 FQNEAQ (reference sequence). This CDR3 is CASSLGSYEQYF. The CDR3 region has the DNA TGTGCCAGCAGCTTAGGATCCTACGAGCAGTACTTC.

This chain uses TRBV19 with TRBJ2-5; the D gene could be TRBD1 or TRBD2 (5 bases each). The CDR3 is 14 residues long. Germline CDR1 LNHDA, CDR2 SQIVND (reference sequence). V lost 8 bases and J lost 4, with 17 bases in between. The CDR3 protein is CASSPSLRGETQYF. As DNA, the CDR3 is TGTGCCAGTTCTCCCAGCTTGAGGGGAGAGACCCAGTACTTC.